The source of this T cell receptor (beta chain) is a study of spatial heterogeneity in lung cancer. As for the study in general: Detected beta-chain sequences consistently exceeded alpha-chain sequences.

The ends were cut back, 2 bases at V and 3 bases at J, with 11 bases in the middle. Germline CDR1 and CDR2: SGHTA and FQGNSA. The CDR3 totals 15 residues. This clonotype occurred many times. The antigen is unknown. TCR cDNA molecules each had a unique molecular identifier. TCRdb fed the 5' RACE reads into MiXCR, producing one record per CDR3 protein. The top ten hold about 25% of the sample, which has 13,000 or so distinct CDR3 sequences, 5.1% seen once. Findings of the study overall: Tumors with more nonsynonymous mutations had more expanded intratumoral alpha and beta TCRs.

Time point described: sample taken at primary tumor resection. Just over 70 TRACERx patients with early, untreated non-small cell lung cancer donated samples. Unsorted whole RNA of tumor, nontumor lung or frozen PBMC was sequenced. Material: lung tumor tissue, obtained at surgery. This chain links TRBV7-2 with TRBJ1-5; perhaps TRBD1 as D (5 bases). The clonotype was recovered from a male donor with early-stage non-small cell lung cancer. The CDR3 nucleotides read TGTGCCAGCAGCTTATCCGCAGGGCTCAATCAGCCCCAGCATTTT. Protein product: CASSLSAGLNQPQHF.